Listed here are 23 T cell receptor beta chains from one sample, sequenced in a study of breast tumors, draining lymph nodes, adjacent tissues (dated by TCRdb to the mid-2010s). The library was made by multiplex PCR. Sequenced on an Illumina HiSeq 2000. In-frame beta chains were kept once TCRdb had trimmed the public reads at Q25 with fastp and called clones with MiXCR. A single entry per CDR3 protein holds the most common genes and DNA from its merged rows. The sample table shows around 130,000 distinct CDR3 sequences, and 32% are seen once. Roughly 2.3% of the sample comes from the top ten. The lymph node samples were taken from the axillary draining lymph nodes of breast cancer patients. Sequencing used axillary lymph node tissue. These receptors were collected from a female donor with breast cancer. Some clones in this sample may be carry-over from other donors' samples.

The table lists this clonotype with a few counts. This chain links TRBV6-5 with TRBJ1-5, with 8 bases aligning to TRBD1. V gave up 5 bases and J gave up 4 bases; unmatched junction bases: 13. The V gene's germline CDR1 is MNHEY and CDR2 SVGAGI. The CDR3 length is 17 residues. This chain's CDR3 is CASSHTYSGTGNQPQHF. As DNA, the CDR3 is TGTGCCAGCAGTCACACCTACTCCGGGACAGGAAATCAGCCCCAGCATTTT.

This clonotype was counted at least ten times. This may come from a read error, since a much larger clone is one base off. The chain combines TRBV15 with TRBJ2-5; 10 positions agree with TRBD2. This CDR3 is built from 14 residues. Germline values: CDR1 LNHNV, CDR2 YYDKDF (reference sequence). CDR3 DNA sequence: TGTGCCATCAGCAGTAGCGGGGGGTGGGAGACCCAGTACTTC. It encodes CAISSSGGWETQYF.

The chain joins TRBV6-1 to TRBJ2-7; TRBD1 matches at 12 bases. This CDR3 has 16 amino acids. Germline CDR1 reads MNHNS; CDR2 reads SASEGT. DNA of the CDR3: TGTGCCAGCGGGGGGCCGGGACAGGGGGCCTCCCACGAGCAGTACGTC. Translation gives CASGGPGQGASHEQYV.

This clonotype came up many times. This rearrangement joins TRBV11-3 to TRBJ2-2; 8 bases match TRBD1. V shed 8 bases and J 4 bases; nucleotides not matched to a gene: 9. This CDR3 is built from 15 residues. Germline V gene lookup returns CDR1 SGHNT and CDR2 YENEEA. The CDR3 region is CASGVGQGTTGELFF. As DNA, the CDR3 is TGTGCCAGCGGGGTCGGACAGGGTACCACCGGGGAGCTGTTTTTT.

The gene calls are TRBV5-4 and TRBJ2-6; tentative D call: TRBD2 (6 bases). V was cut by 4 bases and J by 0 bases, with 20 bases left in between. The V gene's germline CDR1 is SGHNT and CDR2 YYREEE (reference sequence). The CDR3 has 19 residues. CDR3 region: CASSPDWGGVVSGANVLTF. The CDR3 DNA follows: TGTGCCAGCAGCCCTGATTGGGGCGGGGTAGTCTCTGGGGCCAACGTCCTGACTTTC. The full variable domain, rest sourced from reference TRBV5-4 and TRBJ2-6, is ETGVTQSPTHLIKTRGQQVTLRCSSQSGHNTVSWYQQALGQGPQFIFQYYREEENGRGNFPPRFSGLQFPNYSSELNVNALELDDSALYLCASSPDWGGVVSGANVLTFGAGSRLTVL.

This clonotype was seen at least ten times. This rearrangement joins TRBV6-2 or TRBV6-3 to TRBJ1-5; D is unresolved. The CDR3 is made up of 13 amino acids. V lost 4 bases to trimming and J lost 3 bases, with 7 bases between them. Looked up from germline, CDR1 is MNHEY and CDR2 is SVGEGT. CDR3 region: CASSSVDNQPQHF. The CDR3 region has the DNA TGTGCCAGCAGTTCAGTGGACAATCAGCCCCAGCATTTT.

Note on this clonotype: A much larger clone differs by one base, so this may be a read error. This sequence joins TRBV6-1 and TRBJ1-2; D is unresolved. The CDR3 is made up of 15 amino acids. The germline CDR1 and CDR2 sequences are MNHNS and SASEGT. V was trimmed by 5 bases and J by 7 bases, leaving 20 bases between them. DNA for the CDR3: TGTGCCAGCAGTCAAAGTGGAACTGGGTCGATTGGCTACACCTTC. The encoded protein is CASSQSGTGSIGYTF.

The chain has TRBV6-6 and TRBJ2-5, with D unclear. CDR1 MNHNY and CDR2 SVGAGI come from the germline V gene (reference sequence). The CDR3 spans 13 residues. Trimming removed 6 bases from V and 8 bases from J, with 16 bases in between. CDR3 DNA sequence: TGTGCCAGCAGCTTCCCTCAGATGGATACCCAGTACTTC. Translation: CASSFPQMDTQYF.

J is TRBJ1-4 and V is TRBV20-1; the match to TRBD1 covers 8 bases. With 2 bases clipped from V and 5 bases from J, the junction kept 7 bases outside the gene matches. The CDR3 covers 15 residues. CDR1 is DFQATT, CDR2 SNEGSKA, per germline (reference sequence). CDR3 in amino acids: CSARPSRTGNEKLFF. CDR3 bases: TGCAGTGCTAGACCATCTCGGACAGGGAATGAAAAACTGTTTTTT.

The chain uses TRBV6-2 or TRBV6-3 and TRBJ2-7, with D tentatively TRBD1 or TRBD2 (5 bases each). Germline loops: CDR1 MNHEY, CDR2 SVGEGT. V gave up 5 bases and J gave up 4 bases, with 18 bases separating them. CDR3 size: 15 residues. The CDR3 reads CASSPRGPGAYEQYV. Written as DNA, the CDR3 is TGTGCCAGCAGTCCTCGGGGCCCCGGCGCTTACGAGCAGTACGTC.

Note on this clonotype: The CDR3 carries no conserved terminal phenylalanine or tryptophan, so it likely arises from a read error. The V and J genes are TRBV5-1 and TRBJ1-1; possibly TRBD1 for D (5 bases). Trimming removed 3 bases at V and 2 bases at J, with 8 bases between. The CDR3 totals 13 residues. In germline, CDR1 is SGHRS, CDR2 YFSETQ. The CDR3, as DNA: TGCGCCAGCAGCTGGGGCCAAAACACTGAAGCTTTCCTT. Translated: CASSWGQNTEAFL.

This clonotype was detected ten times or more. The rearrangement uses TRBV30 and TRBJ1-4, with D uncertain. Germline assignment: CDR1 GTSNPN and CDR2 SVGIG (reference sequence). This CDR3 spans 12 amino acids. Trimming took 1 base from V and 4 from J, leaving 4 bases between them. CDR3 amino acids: CAWSGDNEKLFF. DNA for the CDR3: TGTGCCTGGAGTGGGGATAATGAAAAACTGTTTTTT.

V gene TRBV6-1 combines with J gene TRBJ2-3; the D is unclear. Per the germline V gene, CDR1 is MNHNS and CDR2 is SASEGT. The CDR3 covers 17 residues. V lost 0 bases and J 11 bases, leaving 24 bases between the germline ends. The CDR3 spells CASSEAQGPSTGYEQYF. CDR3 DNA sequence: TGTGCCAGCAGTGAAGCACAAGGCCCCTCGACCGGCTACGAGCAGTATTTT.

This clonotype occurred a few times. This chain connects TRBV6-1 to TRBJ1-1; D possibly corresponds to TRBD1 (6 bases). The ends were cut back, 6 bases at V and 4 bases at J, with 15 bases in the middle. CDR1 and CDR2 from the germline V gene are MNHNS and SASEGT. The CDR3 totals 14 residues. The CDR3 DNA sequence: TGTGCCAGCAGCCTCGGACAGCGCGGCACTGAAGCTTTCTTT. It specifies CASSLGQRGTEAFF.

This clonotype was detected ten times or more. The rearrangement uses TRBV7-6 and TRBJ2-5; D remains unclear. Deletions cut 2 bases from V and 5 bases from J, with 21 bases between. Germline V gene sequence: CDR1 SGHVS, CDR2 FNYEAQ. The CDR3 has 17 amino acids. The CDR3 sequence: CASSLISRKDGYETQYF. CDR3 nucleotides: TGTGCCAGCAGCTTAATTTCCCGCAAAGACGGCTACGAGACCCAGTACTTC. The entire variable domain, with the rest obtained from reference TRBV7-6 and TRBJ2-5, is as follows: GAGVSQSPRYKVTKRGQDVALRCDPISGHVSLYWYRQALGQGPEFLTYFNYEAQQDKSGLPNDRFSAERPEGSISTLTIQRTEQRDSAMYRCASSLISRKDGYETQYFGPGTRLLVL.

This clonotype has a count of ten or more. CDR3 loop: CASSEPERYGYTF. DNA for the CDR3: TGTGCCAGCAGTGAACCTGAGCGGTATGGCTACACCTTC. This chain connects TRBV6-1 to TRBJ1-2, with D hard to call. This CDR3 comprises 13 residues. V lost 2 bases and J lost 5, with 9 bases in between. Germline V gene lookup returns CDR1 MNHNS and CDR2 SASEGT.

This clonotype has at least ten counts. The DNA of the CDR3 is TGCGCCAGCAGCCAAGAGGTTGGACAGCACTATGGCTACACCTTC. Translating it yields CASSQEVGQHYGYTF. The V gene is TRBV4-1, the J gene TRBJ1-2; D might be TRBD1 (6 bases). The CDR3 runs 15 residues. V shed 0 bases and J shed 3 bases, with 11 bases lying between them. Germline CDR1 reads MGHRA; CDR2 reads YSYEKL.

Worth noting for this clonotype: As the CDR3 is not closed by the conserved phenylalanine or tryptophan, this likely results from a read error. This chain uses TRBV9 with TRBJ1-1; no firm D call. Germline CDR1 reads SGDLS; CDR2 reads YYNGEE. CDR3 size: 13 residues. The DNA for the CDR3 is TGTGCCAGCAGCGTGACACTAAACACTGGAGCTTTCTCT. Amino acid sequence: CASSVTLNTGAFS.

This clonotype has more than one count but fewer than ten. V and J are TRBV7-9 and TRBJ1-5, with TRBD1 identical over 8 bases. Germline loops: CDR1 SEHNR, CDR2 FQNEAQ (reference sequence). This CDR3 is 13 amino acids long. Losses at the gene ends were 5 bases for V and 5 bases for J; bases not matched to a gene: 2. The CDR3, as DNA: TGTGCCAGCAGCCCGACAGGGGATCAGCCCCAGCATTTT. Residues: CASSPTGDQPQHF.

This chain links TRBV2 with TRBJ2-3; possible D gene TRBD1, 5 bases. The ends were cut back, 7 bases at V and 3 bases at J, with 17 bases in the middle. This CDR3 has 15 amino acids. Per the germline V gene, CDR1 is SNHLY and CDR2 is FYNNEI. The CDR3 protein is CASKAQGTATDTQYF. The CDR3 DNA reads TGTGCCAGCAAAGCGCAGGGAACGGCAACAGATACGCAGTATTTT.

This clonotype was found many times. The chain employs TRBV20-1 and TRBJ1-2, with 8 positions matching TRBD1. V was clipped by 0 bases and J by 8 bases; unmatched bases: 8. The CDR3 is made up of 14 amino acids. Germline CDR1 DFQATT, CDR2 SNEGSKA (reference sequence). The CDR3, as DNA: TGCAGTGCTAGAGATACTACAGGGGGATACGGCTACACCTTC. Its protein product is CSARDTTGGYGYTF.

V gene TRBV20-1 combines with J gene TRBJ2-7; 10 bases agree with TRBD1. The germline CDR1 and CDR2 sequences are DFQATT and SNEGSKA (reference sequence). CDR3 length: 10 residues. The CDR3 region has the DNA TGCAGGGCTAGAGAGACAGGGGGCTTCGTC. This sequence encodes CRARETGGFV.

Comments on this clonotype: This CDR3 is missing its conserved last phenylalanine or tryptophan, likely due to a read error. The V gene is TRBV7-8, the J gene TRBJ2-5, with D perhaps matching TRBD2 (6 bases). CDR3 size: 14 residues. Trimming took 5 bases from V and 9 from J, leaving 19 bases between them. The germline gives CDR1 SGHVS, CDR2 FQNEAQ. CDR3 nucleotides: TGTGCCAGCAGCCGGAGTGCGGTTAGGGAGGCCCAGTACCTC. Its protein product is CASSRSAVREAQYL.